This T cell receptor beta chain was sequenced for a study of T cell responses to AZD1222 COVID-19 vaccine. Study findings and constraints: Donor demographics were predominantly white British with a female majority; clonal diversity may be underestimated. The study identified only six AZD1222 recipients as seropositive at baseline. Reportedly, nearly half the spike-specific TCRs target unmutated variant regions.

The V and J ends lost 2 bases and 0 bases, in that order; junction bases with no gene match: 5. The CDR3 has 16 amino acids. In germline, CDR1 is SGDLS, CDR2 YYNGEE. In the case of this clone: What it binds is unknown.

Using immunoSEQ multiplex PCR, the repertoire was profiled, and TCRdb retains in-frame clones only, with some absent. The top ten clones hold about 3.5% of a sample with around 150,000 clones, about nine tenths of them seen once. The chain has TRBV9 and TRBJ1-1, with TRBD1 identical over 9 bases. The receptor was isolated from an adult in good health. Sample: peripheral blood, taken on day 0 of AZD1222 vaccination. The CDR3 is CASSVGRTGVNTEAFF. As DNA, the CDR3 is TGTGCCAGCAGCGTGGGGCGGACAGGGGTGAACACTGAAGCTTTCTTT.